This T cell receptor beta chain came from a study of CD8 T cells in Susac syndrome. The wider study: Patients with Susac syndrome were therapy-naive, treated with corticosteroids, or treated with intravenous immunoglobulin alone when blood was collected.

With random hexamers, roughly 0.5 to 1 ug RNA was reverse transcribed. Using its own MiXCR run on the immunoSEQ multiplex PCR reads, TCRdb lists one record per CDR3 protein. This table holds roughly 52,000 distinct CDR3 sequences, approximately 95% found once. Per the germline V gene, CDR1 is MDHEN and CDR2 is SYDVKM. This CDR3 region has 13 residues. V lost 2 bases and J lost 7, with 9 bases in between. The sequence came from a human donor with Susac syndrome. The chain couples TRBV28 to TRBJ2-1; the D is unclear. The sequencing input was CD8+ T cells from PBMCs. The CDR3 region has the DNA TGTGCCAGCAGTTTAAGTCTAGTAAATGAGCAGTTCTTC. Translated, it gives CASSLSLVNEQFF. Supplemented by reference TRBV28 and TRBJ2-1, the full variable domain reads DVKVTQSSRYLVKRTGEKVFLECVQDMDHENMFWYRQDPGLGLRLIYFSYDVKMKEKGDIPEGYSVSREKKERFSLILESASTNQTSMYLCASSLSLVNEQFFGPGTRLTVL.